This entry lists 23 T cell receptor beta chains sequenced from one sample in a study. TCRdb re-called the 5' RACE reads with MiXCR, one entry per CDR3 protein. The sample carries tens of thousands of distinct CDR3 sequences, about a quarter recorded once. The sorted Tregs were CD4+CD25+CD127-/low cells. Sequencing input: tumor-infiltrating Tregs sorted from the breast tumor. These receptors all stem from a female donor with breast cancer.

This clonotype was seen at least ten times. The V and J genes are TRBV5-1 and TRBJ1-1; D perhaps matches TRBD1 (5 bases). V was cut by 4 bases and J by 0 bases, with 10 bases left in between. CDR1 SGHRS and CDR2 YFSETQ come from the germline V gene. CDR3 length equals 14 residues. CDR3 region: CASSVDTLNTEAFF. For the CDR3, the DNA is TGCGCCAGCAGCGTGGACACCCTGAACACTGAAGCTTTCTTT.

By its share, this clonotype is medium-sized. V usage is TRBV20-1 and J usage is TRBJ1-4; 7 positions match TRBD1. With V trimmed by 1 base and J by 8 bases, 4 bases remained unmatched. The CDR3 loop spans 13 amino acids. CDR1 and CDR2 (germline): DFQATT, SNEGSKA (reference sequence). CDR3 DNA sequence: TGCAGTGCTAGAGGAGGGGGCGGCGAAAAACTGTTTTTT. Translated, it gives CSARGGGGEKLFF.

The table lists this clonotype with many counts. V usage is TRBV7-6 and J usage is TRBJ2-3; 13 bases match TRBD2. Germline V gene lookup returns CDR1 SGHVS and CDR2 FNYEAQ. Unmatched junction bases numbered 9, after V lost 4 bases and J lost 8 bases. The CDR3 contains 16 residues. CDR3 nucleotides: TGTGCCAGCAGCTCTGGGACTAGCGGGACGGGTGGTACGCAGTATTTT. It codes for CASSSGTSGTGGTQYF.

The chain joins TRBV6-6 to TRBJ2-7; the match to TRBD1 covers 12 bases. Germline assignment: CDR1 MNHNY and CDR2 SVGAGI (reference sequence). V was pared by 2 bases and J by 7 bases, with 6 bases of the junction left unmatched. The CDR3 runs to 15 residues. Here the CDR3 reads CASSYNRDRGLEQYF. CDR3 DNA sequence: TGTGCCAGCAGTTACAACCGGGACAGGGGGCTGGAGCAGTACTTC.

This clonotype has a count of ten or more. The V call is TRBV10-3, the J call TRBJ2-7; 7 positions match TRBD2. V lost 5 bases, J lost 4 bases, and 14 bases stayed unmatched. This CDR3 region has 16 residues. Germline V lookup: CDR1 ENHRY, CDR2 SYGVKD. The CDR3 spells CAISSGGGIGLYEQYF. The CDR3 bases are TGTGCCATCAGTTCTGGGGGGGGGATCGGGTTATACGAGCAGTACTTC.

This clonotype showed up many times. The chain joins TRBV7-2 to TRBJ1-5; the D is unclear. The CDR3 length is 12 residues. V lost 1 base and J lost 9, with 7 bases in between. The V gene's germline CDR1 is SGHTA and CDR2 FQGNSA. Here the CDR3 reads CASSLDARPQHF. The DNA of the CDR3 is TGTGCCAGCAGCTTAGATGCCCGGCCCCAGCATTTT. Full variable domain (missing parts from reference TRBV7-2 and TRBJ1-5): GAGVSQSPSNKVTEKGKDVELRCDPISGHTALYWYRQSLGQGLEFLIYFQGNSAPDKSGLPSDRFSAERTGGSVSTLTIQRTQQEDSAVYLCASSLDARPQHFGDGTRLSIL.

This clonotype was observed a handful of times. The V call is TRBV9, the J call TRBJ1-2; D call uncertain. Germline V gives CDR1 SGDLS, CDR2 YYNGEE. This CDR3 comprises 12 residues. Trimming pared 0 bases from V and 6 bases from J, leaving 6 bases between. Written as DNA, the CDR3 is TGTGCCAGCAGCGTAGGGGGTAATGGCTACACCTTC. This encodes CASSVGGNGYTF.

The table lists this clonotype with a few counts. The chain links TRBV20-1 to TRBJ1-2; D is possibly TRBD1 (5 bases). Germline-derived CDR1 and CDR2 are DFQATT and SNEGSKA (reference sequence). The CDR3 extends over 13 amino acids. Trimming shortened V by 3 bases and J by 8 bases, and 16 bases separated the two germline ends. The CDR3 DNA reads as TGCAGTGCTAGTCTGGATTTGTGGGGCGGCTACACCTTC. Translated, it gives CSASLDLWGGYTF.

This clonotype was detected ten times or more. The chain joins TRBV20-1 to TRBJ1-1; 7 bases align to TRBD1. This CDR3 is 15 amino acids long. V shed 3 bases and J 0 bases; nucleotides not matched to a gene: 7. Germline V gene lookup returns CDR1 DFQATT and CDR2 SNEGSKA (reference sequence). DNA of the CDR3: TGCAGTGCTAGGGATTACGGGACAGTGAACACTGAAGCTTTCTTT. It codes for CSARDYGTVNTEAFF.

Only a few counts were recorded for this clonotype. The chain has TRBV7-3 and TRBJ1-1; D ambiguous. The CDR3 contains 16 residues. The germline V gene has CDR1 SGHTA and CDR2 FQGTGA. Trimming removed 5 bases from V and 1 base from J, with 17 bases in between. CDR3 sequence: CASSPHHSVKNTEAFF. CDR3 nucleotides: TGTGCCAGCAGCCCTCACCACAGTGTAAAGAACACTGAAGCTTTCTTT.

Notes on this clonotype: At one of its ends the junction is not consistent with the germline gene, which may arise from a read error. V gene TRBV7-9 combines with J gene TRBJ1-2; the match to TRBD1 covers 8 bases. CDR3 size: 14 residues. CDR1 is SEHNR and CDR2 is FQNEAQ in the germline V gene (reference sequence). CDR3 sequence reads: CTSSYDRGFYGYTF. The CDR3, as DNA: TGTACCAGCAGCTACGACAGGGGATTCTATGGCTACACCTTC.

This clonotype was found a few times. A much larger clonotype is one base distant, so this may be a read error. This chain connects TRBV24-1 to TRBJ2-7, with D unresolved. The germline gives CDR1 KGHDR, CDR2 SFDVKD. The CDR3 loop spans 14 amino acids. V gave up 5 bases and J gave up 3 bases, with 13 bases separating them. CDR3 region: CATSARGSNYEQYF. Written as DNA, the CDR3 is TGTGCCACCAGTGCCAGAGGCAGCAACTACGAGCAGTACTTC.

This clonotype was recorded many times. CDR3 bases: TGTGCCAGCAGCTTTCTTAAGGGACTAGCGGGATCTAGCTCCTACGAGCAGTACTTC. Encoded protein: CASSFLKGLAGSSSYEQYF. The chain is built from TRBV21-1 and TRBJ2-7; TRBD2, the D gene given by the table, was not confirmed from the DNA. TRBV21-1 is labeled a pseudogene. This CDR3 region has 19 residues.

In this sample, this clonotype turned up once. One junction end disagrees with the germline gene, perhaps due to a read error. The chain combines TRBV30 with TRBJ2-1; D is possibly TRBD2 (6 bases). The CDR3 is 19 residues long. Germline loops: CDR1 GTSNPN, CDR2 SVGIG (reference sequence). CDR3 sequence: CAWDNPTLRGGGPRNGQFF. In DNA form, the CDR3 reads TGTGCCTGGGATAACCCGACCCTACGAGGAGGAGGGCCACGCAATGGGCAGTTCTTC. Full variable domain (remainder filled in from reference TRBV30 and TRBJ2-1): SQTIHQWPATLVQPVGSPLSLECTVEGTSNPNLYWYRQAAGRGLQLLFYSVGIGQISSEVPQNLSASRPQDRQFILSSKKLLLSDSGFYLCAWDNPTLRGGGPRNGQFFGPGTRLTVL.

There are many counts of this clonotype. This may be a read error, as it is one base from a much larger clone. The chain is built from TRBV4-1 and TRBJ2-1; D remains unclear. Germline lookup yields CDR1 MGHRA and CDR2 YSYEKL. This CDR3 region has 12 residues. V lost 4 bases and J lost 8, with 9 bases in between. DNA of the CDR3: TGCGCCAGCAGCCGAGAACGGGATGAGCAGTTCTTC. Translated: CASSRERDEQFF.

This clonotype was observed a few times. The chain has TRBV9 and TRBJ1-1, with D perhaps TRBD1 (5 bases). CDR3 length: 14 residues. The V end was cut by 4 bases, the J end by 4 bases, with 14 bases between. Germline CDR1 reads SGDLS; CDR2 reads YYNGEE. The CDR3 sequence is CASSPRGGFTEAFF. In nucleotides, the CDR3 is TGTGCCAGCAGCCCCCGGGGGGGGTTCACTGAAGCTTTCTTT.

The CDR3, as DNA: TGTGCCAGCAGCTTACAGGGCCCTAATTCACCCCTCCACTTT. Its protein product is CASSLQGPNSPLHF. The chain links TRBV7-2 to TRBJ1-6; the D gene is possibly TRBD1 (5 bases). From germline, CDR1 is SGHTA and CDR2 FQGNSA. V shed 2 bases and J shed 6 bases, with 8 bases lying between them. There are 14 residues in the CDR3.

The CDR3 DNA sequence: TGTGCCAGCAGTGACCAGACAGGACGCAATCAGCCCCAGCATTTT. This codes for CASSDQTGRNQPQHF. The chain carries TRBV2 and TRBJ1-5; maybe TRBD1 (6 bases). Germline-derived CDR1 and CDR2 are SNHLY and FYNNEI. The germline V and J ends were trimmed by 3 bases and 2 bases, with 11 bases remaining between them. The CDR3 is 15 residues long.

In this sample, this clonotype turned up many times. The V gene is TRBV3-1, the J gene TRBJ2-7, with D perhaps TRBD2 (5 bases). Per the germline V gene, CDR1 is LGHDT and CDR2 is YNNKEL (reference sequence). This CDR3 has 12 amino acids. Trimming stripped 4 bases from V and 12 bases from J, with 16 bases between. The CDR3 DNA reads TGTGCCAGCAGCCGTTTGGACGGAGGAGCGTACTTC. It is translated as CASSRLDGGAYF.

About this clonotype: The germline gene is not matched at one end of the junction; a read error may be the cause. The chain joins TRBV5-1 to TRBJ1-1; perhaps TRBD1 as D (5 bases). The CDR3 has 14 amino acids. Germline V gene data show CDR1 as SGHRS and CDR2 as YFSETQ. The CDR3, as DNA: TGCTCCAGCAGCCCCGGGGACGTGAACGCTGAAGCTTTCTTT. Residues: CSSSPGDVNAEAFF.

This clonotype is labeled as medium-sized (0.01 to 0.1%). The chain combines TRBV5-1 with TRBJ2-1, with 12 bases that match TRBD2. The CDR3 spans 15 residues. Per the germline V gene, CDR1 is SGHRS and CDR2 is YFSETQ. With 1 base clipped from V and 9 bases from J, the junction kept 5 bases outside the gene matches. CDR3 sequence: CASSLFGTSGSEQFF. In DNA form, the CDR3 reads TGCGCCAGCAGCTTGTTTGGGACTAGCGGGTCTGAGCAGTTCTTC.

Of note for this clonotype: This CDR3 is missing its conserved last phenylalanine or tryptophan, likely due to a read error. The gene calls are TRBV4-1 and TRBJ2-3, with a weak D call TRBD1 (5 bases). The DNA end lines up better with TRBJ1-5; the J call may be wrong. CDR1 is MGHRA, CDR2 YSYEKL, per germline. The CDR3 totals 14 residues. The CDR3 loop reads CASSQPGEGDTQHL. CDR3 DNA sequence: TGCGCCAGCAGCCAACCGGGGGAGGGAGATACGCAGCATCTT.

This CDR3 reads CAWGQGRRQPQHF. The CDR3 nucleotides are TGTGCCTGGGGACAGGGAAGGCGTCAGCCCCAGCATTTT. The V gene is TRBV30, the J gene TRBJ1-5; 8 bases map to TRBD1. V lost 5 bases, J lost 6 bases, and 6 bases stayed unmatched. From germline, CDR1 is GTSNPN and CDR2 SVGIG (reference sequence). This CDR3 contains 13 residues.